This entry lists 5 T cell receptor beta chains sequenced from one sample in a study of CXCR3-negative and CXCR3-positive naive CD8 T cells. Study-level points and caveats: Researchers report that CXCR3-positive naive cells carry more hydrophobic TRB CDR3s than CXCR3-negative naive cells.

These receptors have no identified antigens. UMI-labeled 5' RACE TRB cDNA libraries were prepared from the cells. TCRdb reprocessed the 5' RACE reads, with one entry per CDR3 protein and no DNA. This sample's table reports tens of thousands of distinct CDR3 sequences. Sequencing input: naive CXCR3+ CD8+ T cells from blood. Subset reported: CD45RO-CCR7+CD27+CD95- naive CD8+ T cells expressing CXCR3 (TNR3+). Receptor source: a human donor in good health. Some clones in this sample may be carry-over from other donors' samples.

The CDR3 spells CASSHGLGWWHTGELFF. The V call is TRBV14, the J call TRBJ2-2. The germline V gene has CDR1 SGHDN and CDR2 FVKESK. The CDR3 is 17 residues long.

V gene TRBV12-3 or TRBV12-4 combines with J gene TRBJ2-7. This CDR3 has 12 residues. This CDR3 is CASSFGSHEQYF.

The chain is built from TRBV14 and TRBJ2-5. The CDR3 runs to 16 residues. CDR1 SGHDN and CDR2 FVKESK come from the germline V gene. This CDR3 is CASSQEGWQERETQYF. The full variable domain, in which reference TRBV14 and TRBJ2-5 provide the parts outside the CDR3, is EAGVTQFPSHSVIEKGQTVTLRCDPISGHDNLYWYRRVMGKEIKFLLHFVKESKQDESGMPNNRFLAERTGGTYSTLKVQPAELEDSGVYFCASSQEGWQERETQYFGPGTRLLVL.

The chain has TRBV25-1 and TRBJ2-3; TCRdb proposes TRBD2, but this gene call is untestable without DNA. CDR1 MGHDK and CDR2 SYGVNS come from the germline V gene. This CDR3 region has 13 residues. The CDR3 protein is CASFRAGTDTQYF.

V gene TRBV5-6 combines with J gene TRBJ2-2; as DNA is missing, the TRBD1 call by TCRdb cannot be tested. This CDR3 is 15 amino acids long. Per the germline V gene, CDR1 is SGHDT and CDR2 is YYEEEE. This chain's CDR3 is CASSLGTGNTGELFF.